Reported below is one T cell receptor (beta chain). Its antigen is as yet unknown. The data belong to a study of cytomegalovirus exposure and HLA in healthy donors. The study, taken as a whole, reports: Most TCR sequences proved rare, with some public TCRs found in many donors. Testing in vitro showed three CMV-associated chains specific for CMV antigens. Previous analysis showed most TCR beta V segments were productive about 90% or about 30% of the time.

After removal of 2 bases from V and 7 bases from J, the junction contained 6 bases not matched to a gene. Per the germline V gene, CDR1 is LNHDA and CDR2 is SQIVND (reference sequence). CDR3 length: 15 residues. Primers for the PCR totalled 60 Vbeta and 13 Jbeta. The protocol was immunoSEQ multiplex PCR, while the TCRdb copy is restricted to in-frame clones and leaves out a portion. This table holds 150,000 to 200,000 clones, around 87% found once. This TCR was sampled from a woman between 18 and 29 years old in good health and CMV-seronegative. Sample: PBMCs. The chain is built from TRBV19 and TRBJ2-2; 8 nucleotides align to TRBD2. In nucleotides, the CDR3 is TGTGCCAGTAGTATAAGCGGGGGCGTCGGCGGGGAGCTGTTTTTT. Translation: CASSISGGVGGELFF.